This T cell receptor (beta chain) is drawn from a study of T cells after yellow fever vaccination. TCRdb re-analysed the 5' RACE reads in MiXCR, keeping a single row per CDR3 protein. The sample yields 500,000 to 650,000 distinct CDR3 sequences, roughly an eighth seen once. Findings and caveats of the study: Although most clonotypes did not, a small share appeared in both CD4 and CD8 compartments.

The CDR3 has 13 amino acids. The V gene lost 1 base and the J gene lost 6 bases, with 10 bases spanning the gap. The germline gives CDR1 MNHEY, CDR2 SVGAGI. Details on this clonotype: Antigen unknown.

The gene calls are TRBV6-5 and TRBJ2-7, with a tentative D call TRBD1 (5 bases). Sequenced material: PBMCs, taken on the day of the yellow fever booster vaccination. The receptor comes from a man aged 30 to 39 who received the YFV17D yellow fever vaccine. CDR3 in DNA: TGTGCCAGCAGTTACTTCGGACAACTCGAGCAGTACTTC. Its protein product is CASSYFGQLEQYF.